The clone carrying this T cell receptor (beta chain) is categorized as medium-sized. The authors amplified TCR beta CDR3 from genomic DNA using two-round multiplex PCR. Amplification during the initial PCR round employed primers specific to each TRBV and TRBJ gene. TCRdb reanalysed the multiplex PCR reads using MiXCR and keeps one entry per CDR3 protein. The sample contains some 30,000 distinct CDR3 sequences, roughly 49% of which appear only once. The data stem from a study of prognosis after radiotherapy for stage I lung cancer. Trimming took 5 bases from V and 4 from J, leaving 9 bases between them. This CDR3 is 12 amino acids long. From germline, CDR1 is GTSNPN and CDR2 SVGIG (reference sequence).

The rearrangement links TRBV30 to TRBJ1-5, with D maybe TRBD1 (5 bases). The TCR sequence derives from a donor aged 50 or older with non-small cell lung cancer. The sample was PBMCs, taken before or after stereotactic body radiation therapy (not recorded which). The CDR3, as DNA: TGTGCCTGGGGGGGTTCAAATCAGCCCCAGCATTTT. Amino acids: CAWGGSNQPQHF.